The present entry profiles one TCR beta chain with its context. The sample is drawn from a study of technical replicates of blood from several donors. Assay: immunoSEQ multiplex PCR; the TCRdb copy retains only in-frame clones and omits some. The sample includes tens of thousands of clones, 80% to 95% of them seen just once. Germline values: CDR1 MDHEN, CDR2 SYDVKM. The CDR3 is 12 amino acids. V trimming: 10 bases; J trimming: 6 bases; junction bases outside the gene matches: 8. Specimen: T cells isolated from PBMCs. The source of this sequence is a human donor in good health. The chain recombines TRBV28 with TRBJ1-1; 7 nucleotides agree with TRBD1. This CDR3 is CATDRDRAEAFF. The DNA for the CDR3 is TGTGCCACTGACAGGGATCGCGCTGAAGCTTTCTTT.